This T cell receptor (beta chain) was obtained from a study of T cells expressing NK-cell markers. Looking at the study overall: The eight sequenced donors comprised seven who were HCMV-seropositive and one who was seronegative. Study-wide findings and caveats: In roughly six donors, dominant CD3+CD56+NKG2C+ clonotypes ranked among the top 10 CD8+ clonotypes. Researchers report these clonotypes also headed the CD3+CD56-NKG2C+ fraction in four donors.

To note about this clonotype: What it binds is unknown.

This CDR3 is 16 amino acids long. From germline, CDR1 is SGHDT and CDR2 YYEEEE. Making the TCR beta cDNA relied on 5'RACE template switching with UMIs. From its re-call of the 5' RACE reads, TCRdb lists each CDR3 protein once, without DNA. This repertoire includes around 550,000 distinct CDR3 sequences. The sequencing sample was made of blood T cells: a sorted CD56 or NKG2C T cell subset, CD4+ or CD8+ T cells, or bulk PBMC T cells (not recorded which). The chain links TRBV5-6 to TRBJ2-3; TCRdb's D gene call, TRBD1, goes unchecked for lack of DNA. The origin of this receptor is a man between 18 and 35 years old in good health. CDR3 region: CASRPSLDRGTDTQYF.